This T cell receptor beta chain appears in the sequencing data of a study of blood T cell repertoires in COVID-19 (dated by TCRdb to 2018 to 2020). Context from the whole study: Collaborator samples came from the United States, Italy and Spain and covered acute and convalescent phases of COVID-19. The repertoires were made available in a free public database intended to serve as a resource for research on the immune response to SARS-CoV-2. Deeply sampled blood TCRbeta repertoires from subjects exposed to, actively infected with, or recovered from COVID-19 were included in the dataset. Sample metadata almost always included a de-identified subject ID, COVID-19 status, age in years and sex. The material from the prospective study consisted of cDNA or gDNA derived from T cells, B-cell-depleted T cells, or PBMCs. Samples came from the ongoing ImmuneRACE study (first 160 participants) plus 1,254 subjects from 6 global collaborators. Where available, HLA class I and class II types were obtained from metadata supplied by the sample provider rather than from assay-based typing.

Participants in the prospective study were enrolled through a virtual design, were aged roughly 18 to 100 years, and lived in 24 United States geographic areas. Cohort assignment in the prospective study relied on participant-reported clinical history from a screening survey and a study questionnaire. Recovered participants in ImmuneRACE Cohort 3 were defined as having two consecutive negative NP/OP PCR tests, clearance from a healthcare professional, or resolution of symptoms. Each participant in the prospective study had whole blood, serum and a nasopharyngeal or oropharyngeal swab collected by mobile phlebotomists. Additional blood draws and questionnaires over a 2-month period could optionally be provided by prospective study participants. Before DNA extraction, blood samples from the prospective study were shipped at room temperature or frozen. The immunoSEQ Assay, a bias-controlled multiplex PCR, was used to amplify TCRbeta CDR3 regions from genomic DNA. The original methods were these. Within the assay, amplification of reference gene primers was used to estimate how many nucleated cells each sample contained. Sequence reads were collapsed and filtered to measure the absolute abundance of every unique TCRbeta CDR3 rearrangement. For each sample, productive Simpson clonality was calculated as the square root of Simpson's diversity index over productive rearrangements. TCRdb obtained this table from immuneACCESS and retained in-frame rearrangements with V and J assigned. These tables miss some clones; where compared with another copy, unresolved V genes account for less than half of the shortfall, and the remainder is unexplained. That table gives V, J and clone size, and the DNA gave D and trimming. This sample is represented by roughly 450,000 clones; 80% to 95% of them were singletons. Clones ranked in the top ten supply roughly 0.66% of the sample.

With respect to this clone: Its antigen is still unknown. No base quality information exists; no much larger clone differs at one position.

The germline V gene (reference sequence) yields SEHNR for CDR1 and FQNEAQ for CDR2. Its CDR3 holds 14 amino acids, cysteine through phenylalanine. The DNA shown is the 42-base CDR3, in frame from base 1. V ends up 4 bases short and J 5 bases short, with an unmatched junction base count of 4. What the work shows at the level of the full study, not this receptor alone: Clinical and demographic metadata were provided uncurated, with the amount varying by source and participant.

Sequences were obtained from PBMCs or T cells enriched from blood (not recorded which). The chain is made from TRBV7-9 and TRBJ1-2; 10 bases in the junction line up with TRBD1. The receptor was isolated from a man between 18 and 35 years old who had recovered from COVID-19. The CDR3 protein sequence reads: CASSSGQGGYGYTF. The bases are TGTGCCAGCAGCTCTGGACAGGGGGGGTATGGCTACACCTTC.